The clone carrying this TCR beta chain appeared a few times. This sample stems from a study of blood T cell repertoires in COVID-19. Study information: Sources were T cells, B-cell-depleted T cells, or PBMCs; the material itself was cDNA or gDNA.

Assay: immunoSEQ multiplex PCR; the TCRdb copy retains only in-frame clones and omits some. The sample has roughly 160,000 clones, just under 85% seen once. V lost 3 bases and J 10 bases, leaving 19 bases between the germline ends. The CDR3 contains 16 residues. Germline CDR1 reads SNHLY; CDR2 reads FYNNEI. The sample was peripheral blood. The chain links TRBV2 to TRBJ1-6; no clear D. This receptor was identified in a woman older than 75 with COVID-19, enrolled during active disease. The CDR3 coding sequence is TGTGCCAGCAGTGACTATCTAGGCGCACCCGGCTCACCCCTCCACTTT. It codes for CASSDYLGAPGSPLHF.